This TCR beta chain was sequenced in a study of T cells after yellow fever vaccination. Overall study context: Those fractions that held only low numbers of cells were prepared using the SMART-Seq v4 Ultra Low Input RNA kit.

V was trimmed by 2 bases and J by 4 bases, leaving 3 bases between them. CDR1 is SGHTA and CDR2 is FQGNSA in the germline V gene. The CDR3 covers 11 residues. Whole-study findings and limits: FACS-sorted repertoires could harbor abundant contaminating bulk-population clonotypes. Subsequent booster samples again held most clones from primary vaccination (96% CD4, about 90% CD8). The study found a weaker secondary response that peaked faster, day 5 versus 15.

One entry per CDR3 protein results from TCRdb running MiXCR on the 5' RACE reads. In the table there are 200,000 to 300,000 distinct CDR3 sequences, approximately 12% of which are singletons. This clonotype was seen at least ten times. The target antigen is unknown. This sequence joins TRBV7-2 and TRBJ2-7; D gene ambiguous. This TCR was sampled from a man aged 25 to 45 who received the YFV17D yellow fever vaccine. The specimen comprised CD4+ T cells sorted from PBMCs, sampled 45 days after the yellow fever booster vaccination. The CDR3 DNA reads TGTGCCAGCAGCTTATTTTACGAGCAGTACTTC. Its translation: CASSLFYEQYF.